This T cell receptor (beta chain) came from a study of control samples from healthy donors and cancer patients. Unmatched junction bases numbered 4, after V lost 5 bases and J lost 2 bases. Germline V lookup: CDR1 SGHTA, CDR2 FQGTGA. There are 15 residues in the CDR3. The data were produced by immunoSEQ multiplex PCR, yet TCRdb's version contains in-frame clones alone and is incomplete. The sample lists 60,000 to 95,000 clones, approximately 91% seen once, with approximately 8.8% in the top ten. The sample was PBMCs. The genes are TRBV7-3 and TRBJ2-1; 9 positions match TRBD2. This TCR came from a woman in her 50s with colorectal cancer. CDR3 amino acids: CASSPREGAYNEQFF. The CDR3 DNA sequence: TGTGCCAGCAGCCCGCGGGAGGGGGCCTACAATGAGCAGTTCTTC.